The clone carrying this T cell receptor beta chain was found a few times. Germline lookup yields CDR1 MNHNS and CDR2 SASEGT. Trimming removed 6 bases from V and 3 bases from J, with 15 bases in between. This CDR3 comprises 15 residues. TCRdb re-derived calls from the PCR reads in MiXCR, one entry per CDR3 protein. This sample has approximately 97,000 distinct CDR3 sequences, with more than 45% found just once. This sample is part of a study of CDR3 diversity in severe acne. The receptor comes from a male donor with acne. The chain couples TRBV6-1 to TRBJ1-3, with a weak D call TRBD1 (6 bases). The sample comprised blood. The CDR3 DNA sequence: TGTGCCAGCAGCGTGCTGGGGGGGCTTGGAAACACCATATATTTT. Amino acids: CASSVLGGLGNTIYF.